This entry describes one TCR beta chain. This clonotype was counted a few times. Its recognized antigen is unknown. Base quality data are lacking; no much larger clone is found one base away. This sample was taken from a study of CD8+CD57+ T cells in acquired aplastic anemia (dated by TCRdb to 2016 to 2018). In the study overall: Extracted DNA from sorted CD4+ and CD8+ cells averaged approximately 3.4 ug, ranging from roughly 0.17 to 27.4 ug. CD8+CD57+ expansion was defined as frequency above the mean frequency observed in healthy subjects.

Profiling of TCR beta VDJ combinations and CDR3 sequences used genomic DNA as the template. An Illumina HiSeq 2000 was the platform used for TCR repertoire sequencing. Under the source paper's analysis protocol: TRBV/TRBJ rearrangement plots, CDR3 size and DJ length profiles, and Simpson's diversity index were used to evaluate the repertoires. The most abundant DNA sequence in the deep sequencing data was taken as the immunodominant clone. CDR3 amino acid sequences were checked for sharing between subjects and were compared against published repertoires and the VDJdb database. Using fastp at Q25 and MiXCR, TCRdb reprocessed the public reads and kept productive beta chains. Each entry merges the rows of one CDR3 protein and shows their most common DNA and genes. The V and J calls were determined by TCRdb, not by the authors. Recorded for this sample are approximately 300,000 distinct CDR3 sequences; 45% to 65% of them occurred a single time. The leading ten clones occupy approximately 1.3% of the sample.

The patients picked for sequencing were ones in whom flow cytometry had shown an expansion of CD8+CD57+ cells. Every patient had severe acquired aplastic anemia, diagnosed using the International Study of Aplastic Anemia and Agranulocytosis and Camitta criteria. At the time blood was sampled, none of the patients had received any therapy. In the study, sorted CD4+ and CD8+ blood T cells from patients with severe aplastic anemia and from healthy subjects underwent deep sequencing of TCR repertoires. Patients were enrolled in the USA under clinicaltrials.gov protocols 00001620, 01623167, 00001397, 00071045, 00081523 and 00961064. Ficoll-Paque density gradient centrifugation was used to isolate peripheral blood mononuclear cells. Before DNA was extracted, CD4+ and CD8+ T cells were sorted using either FACS or magnetic beads. V is shortened by 9 bases, J by 2 bases, and the region joining them spans 17 bases. The germline V gene yields SNHLY for CDR1 and FYNNEI for CDR2. The CDR3 starts with the cysteine, ends with the phenylalanine, and has 14 residues. This entry keeps only the CDR3 DNA: 42 bases, framed from base 1.

Broad study findings and their caveats: Although 25 to 30 CD8+ CDR3 sequences were shared by patients and controls, these sequences appeared highly expressed in patients and within the immunodominant clones of patients. Between patients and healthy controls, no significant difference in CD8+ Simpson's diversity was found (P=0.060).

The sequence derives from a human donor with aplastic anemia. The sequence joins TRBV2 to TRBJ2-7; the D match is possibly TRBD1 or TRBD2, with 5 bases aligned in each. The specimen was sorted CD4+, CD8+, or CD8+CD57+ T cells (not recorded which) from PBMCs. The bases read TGTGCCAGTAGTCAGGGACCGACACCCTACGAGCAGTACTTC. Translated, this gives CASSQGPTPYEQYF. When the CDR3 is completed using the reference TRBV2 and TRBJ2-7 genes on either side, the full variable domain is EPEVTQTPSHQVTQMGQEVILRCVPISNHLYFYWYRQILGQKVEFLVSFYNNEISEKSEIFDDQFSVERPDGSNFTLKIRSTKLEDSAMYFCASSQGPTPYEQYFGPGTRLTVT.